This entry lists 18 T cell receptor beta chains sequenced from one sample in a study of blood T cell repertoires in COVID-19. Some clones are missing from TCRdb's copy, which holds only in-frame ones; the method was immunoSEQ multiplex PCR. The sample has hundreds of thousands of clones; 75% to 90% are singletons. Material: peripheral blood. These receptors were obtained from a man younger than 30 with COVID-19, enrolled during active disease.

V is TRBV7-9 and J is TRBJ1-2, with 8 nucleotides matching TRBD1. With V trimmed by 6 bases and J by 4 bases, 7 bases remained unmatched. Germline assignment: CDR1 SEHNR and CDR2 FQNEAQ (reference sequence). This CDR3 region has 14 residues. This CDR3 reads CASRAGTGLYGYTF. CDR3 DNA sequence: TGTGCCAGCAGAGCCGGGACAGGCCTCTATGGCTACACCTTC.

The rearrangement uses TRBV9 and TRBJ1-2, with 7 bases aligning to TRBD1. Germline values: CDR1 SGDLS, CDR2 YYNGEE. This CDR3 is built from 13 residues. The trim removed 3 bases at V and 6 bases at J, leaving 5 bases unmatched. CDR3 sequence reads: CASSGDRVDGYTF. The CDR3 DNA is TGTGCCAGCAGCGGAGACAGGGTAGATGGCTACACCTTC.

J is TRBJ2-7 and V is TRBV25-1; 7 positions agree with TRBD1. V gave up 5 bases and J gave up 1 base; unmatched junction bases: 8. CDR1 is MGHDK and CDR2 is SYGVNS in the germline V gene. The CDR3 loop spans 15 amino acids. The CDR3 loop is CASSTSRGISYEQYF. CDR3 nucleotides: TGTGCCAGCAGTACATCCAGGGGGATTTCCTACGAGCAGTACTTC.

CDR3 region: CASSSPRDRGGTYEQYF. CDR3 bases: TGTGCCAGCAGTTCCCCCCGGGACAGGGGGGGGACCTACGAGCAGTACTTC. The chain combines TRBV6-2 or TRBV6-3 with TRBJ2-7; 11 nucleotides match TRBD1. Per germline, CDR1 MNHEY and CDR2 SVGEGT. V lost 4 bases and J lost 2; bases outside the gene matches: 10. The CDR3 loop spans 17 amino acids.

This rearrangement joins TRBV6-5 to TRBJ2-1; TRBD2 matches 12 bases. CDR1 and CDR2 (germline): MNHEY, SVGAGI. The CDR3 is made up of 13 amino acids. V trimming: 10 bases; J trimming: 7 bases; junction bases outside the gene matches: 5. The CDR3 nucleotides are TGTGCCACCGGACTAGCGGGAACGAATGAGCAGTTCTTC. It is translated as CATGLAGTNEQFF.

The chain combines TRBV2 with TRBJ1-3; no firm D call. V lost 5 bases and J lost 1, with 9 bases in between. From germline, CDR1 is SNHLY and CDR2 FYNNEI. This CDR3 spans 14 amino acids. CDR3 loop: CASSRTDSGNTIYF. The DNA of the CDR3 is TGTGCCAGCAGTAGAACAGATTCTGGAAACACCATATATTTT.

This chain uses TRBV2 with TRBJ1-1; maybe TRBD1 (5 bases). Germline V gene data show CDR1 as SNHLY and CDR2 as FYNNEI. The CDR3 has 13 amino acids. Trimming shortened V by 6 bases and J by 3 bases, and 11 bases separated the two germline ends. CDR3 loop: CASREQVYTEAFF. CDR3 nucleotides: TGTGCCAGCAGGGAACAGGTCTACACTGAAGCTTTCTTT.

This clone was seen more than once but under ten times. J is TRBJ1-5 and V is TRBV20-1; D is perhaps TRBD1 (5 bases). CDR1 is DFQATT and CDR2 is SNEGSKA in the germline V gene (reference sequence). CDR3 length: 13 residues. V gave up 3 bases and J gave up 4 bases, with 10 bases separating them. The CDR3 DNA sequence: TGCAGTGCTAGTCAGGCAGGGAATCAGCCCCAGCATTTT. It specifies CSASQAGNQPQHF.

This clone was seen ten or more times. The chain uses TRBV14 and TRBJ2-4, with D maybe TRBD1 (6 bases). V was pared by 1 base and J by 9 bases, with 16 bases between. Germline V gene data show CDR1 as SGHDN and CDR2 as FVKESK. The CDR3 spans 15 residues. The CDR3 DNA sequence: TGTGCCAGCAGCCAAGCACGGGGACACCGAAGCATTCAGTACTTC. It codes for CASSQARGHRSIQYF.

V is TRBV21-1 and J is TRBJ2-2; the table assigns TRBD2, which was not confirmed against the DNA. TRBV21-1 is designated a pseudogene. This CDR3 has 16 amino acids. The CDR3 loop is CASSFEALLYTGELFF. The CDR3 coding sequence is TGTGCCAGCAGCTTTGAGGCTCTCTTGTACACCGGGGAGCTGTTTTTT.

This chain connects TRBV6-6 to TRBJ1-2; D is perhaps TRBD1 (5 bases). V was cut by 6 bases and J by 7 bases, with 18 bases left in between. Germline V gives CDR1 MNHNY, CDR2 SVGAGI (reference sequence). This CDR3 is 14 amino acids long. CDR3 coding DNA: TGTGCCAGCAGCCTGGACAAGGAAAGGTTTGGCTACACCTTC. Its protein product is CASSLDKERFGYTF.

The gene calls are TRBV6-4 and TRBJ1-2, with 7 bases identical to TRBD1. The CDR3 covers 13 residues. With 5 bases clipped from V and 6 bases from J, the junction kept 6 bases outside the gene matches. Germline V gene lookup returns CDR1 MRHNA and CDR2 SNTAGT. In nucleotides, the CDR3 is TGTGCCAGCAGTTCTACAGGGGTTGATGGCTACACCTTC. Translated, it gives CASSSTGVDGYTF.

About this clone: In the same sample, other DNA sequences code for this CDR3. This CDR3 is CASSAQGAGYGYTF. The CDR3 coding sequence is TGTGCCAGCAGCGCACAGGGGGCTGGCTATGGCTACACCTTC. This chain joins TRBV9 and TRBJ1-2; 9 nucleotides agree with TRBD1. Germline V gives CDR1 SGDLS, CDR2 YYNGEE. The CDR3 runs to 14 residues. V dropped 3 bases and J dropped 4; count of bases not matched to a gene: 4. The complete variable domain, with remaining parts taken from reference TRBV9 and TRBJ1-2, reads DSGVTQTPKHLITATGQRVTLRCSPRSGDLSVYWYQQSLDQGLQFLIQYYNGEERAKGNILERFSAQQFPDLHSELNLSSLELGDSALYFCASSAQGAGYGYTFGSGTRLTVV.

This clone was detected many times. The V and J genes are TRBV24-1 and TRBJ2-6, with D perhaps TRBD1 (6 bases). Trimming left V 4 bases short and J 3 bases short, with 12 bases between. Germline V gene data show CDR1 as KGHDR and CDR2 as SFDVKD. CDR3 length: 16 amino acids. The CDR3 DNA sequence: TGTGCCACCAGTGACGTTGGACAGATTGGGGCCAACGTCCTGACTTTC. Protein sequence: CATSDVGQIGANVLTF.

This chain joins TRBV9 and TRBJ2-3; possible D gene TRBD2, 6 bases. Trimming took off 6 bases at V and 0 bases at J, with 17 bases between the two ends. The CDR3 covers 16 residues. Germline V gene sequence: CDR1 SGDLS, CDR2 YYNGEE. CDR3 nucleotide sequence: TGTGCCAGCACCCCAGCTGGGGAGGCGAGCACAGATACGCAGTATTTT. Its translation: CASTPAGEASTDTQYF.

J is TRBJ2-3 and V is TRBV19; a weak D match, TRBD2 (5 bases). Trimming cost V 6 bases and J 6 bases, with 16 bases left between them. Germline V gives CDR1 LNHDA, CDR2 SQIVND (reference sequence). The CDR3 runs to 14 residues. The CDR3 bases are TGTGCCAGTAGACCGACCCCGGGGATTGATACGCAGTATTTT. Translating gives CASRPTPGIDTQYF. The full variable domain, its missing parts supplied by reference TRBV19 and TRBJ2-3, is DGGITQSPKYLFRKEGQNVTLSCEQNLNHDAMYWYRQDPGQGLRLIYYSQIVNDFQKGDIAEGYSVSREKKESFPLTVTSAQKNPTAFYLCASRPTPGIDTQYFGPGTRLTVL.

This chain connects TRBV19 to TRBJ2-6; 8 positions agree with TRBD1. CDR3 size: 15 residues. The V gene end was trimmed by 9 bases and the J gene end by 0 bases; junction bases not matched to a gene: 4. Germline V gene lookup returns CDR1 LNHDA and CDR2 SQIVND (reference sequence). CDR3 amino acids: CASRTGSSGANVLTF. As DNA, the CDR3 is TGTGCCAGCAGGACAGGGAGCTCTGGGGCCAACGTCCTGACTTTC. The complete variable domain, with remaining parts taken from reference TRBV19 and TRBJ2-6, reads DGGITQSPKYLFRKEGQNVTLSCEQNLNHDAMYWYRQDPGQGLRLIYYSQIVNDFQKGDIAEGYSVSREKKESFPLTVTSAQKNPTAFYLCASRTGSSGANVLTFGAGSRLTVL.

The rearrangement links TRBV7-3 to TRBJ2-5; D is possibly TRBD2 (6 bases). The CDR3 spans 15 residues. Between the trimmed V and J ends, which lost 2 bases and 5 bases, there was a span of 15 bases. CDR1 and CDR2 from the germline V gene are SGHTA and FQGTGA. CDR3 sequence (DNA): TGTGCCAGCAGCTTATTCGGCGGGATTAGGGAGACCCAGTACTTC. Its translation is CASSLFGGIRETQYF.